The rows below give T cell receptor beta chains drawn from one sample of a study of shared clonotypes between healthy human individuals. Clones were sequenced by immunoSEQ multiplex PCR, and TCRdb holds only the in-frame ones, with some missing. There are around 2.3 million clones in the sample; about 94% occur only once, and approximately 0.13% lies in the top ten. The sequencing input was naive CD4+ T cells sorted from blood. The receptors were sampled from a man aged 18 to 30 in good health. Both conserved end residues are part of each CDR3. The order of the fields is D gene, J gene, V gene, CDR3 DNA, CDR3 protein. The D gene is left open where the match is weak.

>-|TRBJ2-2|TRBV6-1
TGTGCCAGCAGTGGAATCAAGGGAGGCGGGGAGCTGTTTTTT
CASSGIKGGGELFF
>-|TRBJ1-4|TRBV15
TGTGCCACCAGCAGAGATCGAACAGACGGAAAACTGTTTTTT
CATSRDRTDGKLFF
>-|TRBJ2-7|TRBV6-6
TGTGCCAGCACCACTACATCCCGGGGTGCCTACGAGCAGTACTTC
CASTTTSRGAYEQYF
>-|TRBJ2-2|TRBV9
TGTGCCAGCAGCGTAGGGGCGGGAAGGTATGGGGAGCTGTTTTTT
CASSVGAGRYGELFF
>TRBD1|TRBJ2-1|TRBV28
TGTGCCAGCTTCAGAGGGGACAGGGCCTACAATGAGCAGTTCTTC
CASFRGDRAYNEQFF
>TRBD1|TRBJ2-2|TRBV7-9
TGTGCCAGCAGCTACCGACAGGGGTACACCGGGGAGCTGTTTTTT
CASSYRQGYTGELFF
>-|TRBJ1-1|TRBV13
TGTGCCAGCAGCTTACCCTCCAAGGACTGGGAGAACACTGAAGCTTTCTTT
CASSLPSKDWENTEAFF
>-|TRBJ2-2|TRBV11-2
TGTGCCAGCAGCGGCCAGGCCACCGGGGAGCTGTTTTTT
CASSGQATGELFF
>-|TRBJ2-1|TRBV18
TGTGCCAGCTCACCAGGACTTTCCTACAATGAGCAGTTCTTC
CASSPGLSYNEQFF
>-|TRBJ2-2|TRBV7-6
TGTGCCAGCAGCGCCGGGCAGGCGAACACCGGGGAGCTGTTTTTT
CASSAGQANTGELFF
>TRBD1|TRBJ2-5|TRBV7-2
TGTGCCAGCAGCTTAGGTGGAAGGACAGGGGGCAGGGAGACCCAGTACTTC
CASSLGGRTGGRETQYF
>TRBD1|TRBJ1-2|TRBV25-1
TGTGCCAGCAGTGTGGGACAGGGGGTGACTTATGGCTACACCTTC
CASSVGQGVTYGYTF
>-|TRBJ1-1|TRBV5-1
TGCGCCAGCAGCTTTGACACCAGAATGAACACTGAAGCTTTCTTT
CASSFDTRMNTEAFF
>-|TRBJ2-5|TRBV6-5
TGTGCCAGCACCGGACTCGCCACCCAAGAGACCCAGTACTTC
CASTGLATQETQYF